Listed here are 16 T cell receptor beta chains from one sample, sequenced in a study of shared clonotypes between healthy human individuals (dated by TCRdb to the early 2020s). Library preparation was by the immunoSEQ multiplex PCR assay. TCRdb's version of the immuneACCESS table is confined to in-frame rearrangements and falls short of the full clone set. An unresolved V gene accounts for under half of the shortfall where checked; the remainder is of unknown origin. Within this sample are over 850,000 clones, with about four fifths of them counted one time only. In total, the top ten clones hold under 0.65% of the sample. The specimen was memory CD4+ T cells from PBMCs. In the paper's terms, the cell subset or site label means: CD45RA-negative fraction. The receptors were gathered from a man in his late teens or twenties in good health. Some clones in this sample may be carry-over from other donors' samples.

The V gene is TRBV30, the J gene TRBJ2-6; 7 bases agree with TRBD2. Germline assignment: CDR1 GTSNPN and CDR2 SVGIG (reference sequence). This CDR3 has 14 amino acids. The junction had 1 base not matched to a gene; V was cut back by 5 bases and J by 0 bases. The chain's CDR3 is CAWAGDSGANVLTF. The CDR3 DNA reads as TGTGCCTGGGCGGGGGACTCTGGGGCCAACGTCCTGACTTTC.

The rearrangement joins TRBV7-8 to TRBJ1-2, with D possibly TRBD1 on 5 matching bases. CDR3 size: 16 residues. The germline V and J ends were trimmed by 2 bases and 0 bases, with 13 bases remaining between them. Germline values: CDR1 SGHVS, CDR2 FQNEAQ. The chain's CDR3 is CASSLTGGTANYGYTF. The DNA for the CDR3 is TGTGCCAGCAGCTTAACTGGGGGAACAGCTAACTATGGCTACACCTTC.

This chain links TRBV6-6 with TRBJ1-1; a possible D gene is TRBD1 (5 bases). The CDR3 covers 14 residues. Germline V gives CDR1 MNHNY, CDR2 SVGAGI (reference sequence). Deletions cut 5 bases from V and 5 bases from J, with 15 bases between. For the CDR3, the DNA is TGTGCCAGCAGTGTACAGGTATCCAAGACTGAAGCTTTCTTT. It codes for CASSVQVSKTEAFF.

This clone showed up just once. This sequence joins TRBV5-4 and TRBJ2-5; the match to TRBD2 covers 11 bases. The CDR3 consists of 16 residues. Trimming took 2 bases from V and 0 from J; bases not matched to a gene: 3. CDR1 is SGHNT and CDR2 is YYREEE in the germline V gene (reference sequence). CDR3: CASSLASGGNQETQYF. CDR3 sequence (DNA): TGTGCCAGCAGCTTAGCTAGCGGGGGGAACCAAGAGACCCAGTACTTC.

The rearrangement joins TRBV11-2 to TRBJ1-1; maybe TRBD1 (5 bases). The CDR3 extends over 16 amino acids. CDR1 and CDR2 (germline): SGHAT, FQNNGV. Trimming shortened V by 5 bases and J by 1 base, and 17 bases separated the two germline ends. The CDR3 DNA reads TGTGCCAGCAGCCATTCGGGGGGTACAGGGAACACTGAAGCTTTCTTT. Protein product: CASSHSGGTGNTEAFF.

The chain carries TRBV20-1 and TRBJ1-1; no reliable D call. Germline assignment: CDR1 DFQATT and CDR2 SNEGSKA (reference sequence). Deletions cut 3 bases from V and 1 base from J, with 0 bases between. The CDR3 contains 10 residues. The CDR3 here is CSARNTEAFF. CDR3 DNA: TGCAGTGCTAGGAACACTGAAGCTTTCTTT.

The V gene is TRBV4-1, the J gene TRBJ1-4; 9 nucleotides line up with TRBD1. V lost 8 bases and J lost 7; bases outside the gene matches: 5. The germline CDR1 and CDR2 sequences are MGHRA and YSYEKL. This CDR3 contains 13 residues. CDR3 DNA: TGCGCCAGCGCACAGGGGGCAGGTGAAAAACTGTTTTTT. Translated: CASAQGAGEKLFF.

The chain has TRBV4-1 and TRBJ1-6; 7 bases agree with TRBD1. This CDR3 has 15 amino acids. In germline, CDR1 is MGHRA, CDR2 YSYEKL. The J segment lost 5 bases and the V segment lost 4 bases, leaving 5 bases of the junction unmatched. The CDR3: CASSLGTANNSPLHF. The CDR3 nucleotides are TGCGCCAGCAGCCTAGGGACAGCTAATAATTCACCCCTCCACTTT.

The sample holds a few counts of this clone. CDR3 DNA sequence: TGTGCCAGCAGCGTAAAGAGCGGGGTGGGCTCCTACGAGCAGTACTTC. Amino acid sequence: CASSVKSGVGSYEQYF. This sequence joins TRBV7-9 and TRBJ2-7; 7 nucleotides align to TRBD2. The CDR3 sequence is 16 residues long. Germline V lookup: CDR1 SEHNR, CDR2 FQNEAQ (reference sequence). Germline trimming cut 5 bases from V and 0 bases from J; bases unmatched to any gene: 10.

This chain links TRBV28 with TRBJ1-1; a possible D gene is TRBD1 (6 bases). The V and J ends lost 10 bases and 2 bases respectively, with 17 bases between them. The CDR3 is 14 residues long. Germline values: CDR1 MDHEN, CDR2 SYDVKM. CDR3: CATIVGGHNTEAFF. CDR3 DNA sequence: TGTGCCACCATTGTTGGGGGACATAACACTGAAGCTTTCTTT.

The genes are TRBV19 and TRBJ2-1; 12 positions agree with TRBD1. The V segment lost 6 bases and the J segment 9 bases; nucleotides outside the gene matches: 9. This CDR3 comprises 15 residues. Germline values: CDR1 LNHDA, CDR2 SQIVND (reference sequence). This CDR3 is CASRPPGQGAFEQFF. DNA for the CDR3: TGTGCCAGTAGACCTCCGGGACAGGGGGCCTTTGAGCAGTTCTTC.

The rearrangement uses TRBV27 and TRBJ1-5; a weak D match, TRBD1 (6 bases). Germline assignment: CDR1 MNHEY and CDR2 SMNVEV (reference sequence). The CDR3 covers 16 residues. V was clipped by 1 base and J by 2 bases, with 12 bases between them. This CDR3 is CASSLLAAGGNQPQHF. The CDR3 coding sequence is TGTGCCAGCAGTTTATTGGCGGCAGGGGGCAATCAGCCCCAGCATTTT.

CDR3 amino acids: CASRRDGQGETQYF. CDR3 bases: TGCGCCAGTCGGCGAGACGGTCAGGGGGAGACCCAGTACTTC. The chain has TRBV5-1 and TRBJ2-5; possibly TRBD1 for D (6 bases). Germline lookup yields CDR1 SGHRS and CDR2 YFSETQ. V lost 8 bases and J lost 5, with 19 bases in between. This CDR3 is built from 14 residues.

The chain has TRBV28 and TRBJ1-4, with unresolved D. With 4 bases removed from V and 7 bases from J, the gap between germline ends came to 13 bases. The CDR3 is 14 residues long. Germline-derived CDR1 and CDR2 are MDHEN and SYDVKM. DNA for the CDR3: TGTGCCAGCAGTTCCGAGGTAGGCGGTGAAAAACTGTTTTTT. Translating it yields CASSSEVGGEKLFF. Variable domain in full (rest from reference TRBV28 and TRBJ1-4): DVKVTQSSRYLVKRTGEKVFLECVQDMDHENMFWYRQDPGLGLRLIYFSYDVKMKEKGDIPEGYSVSREKKERFSLILESASTNQTSMYLCASSSEVGGEKLFFGSGTQLSVL.

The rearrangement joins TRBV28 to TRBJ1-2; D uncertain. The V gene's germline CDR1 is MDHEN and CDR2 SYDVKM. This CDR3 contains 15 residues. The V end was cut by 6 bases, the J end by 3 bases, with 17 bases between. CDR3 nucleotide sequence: TGTGCCAGCAGCTTACCAGCCTCCGTTCACTATGGCTACACCTTC. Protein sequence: CASSLPASVHYGYTF.

Written as DNA, the CDR3 is TGTGCCAGCAGGGCTAGCGGGGTCTACAATGAGCAGTTCTTC. It codes for CASRASGVYNEQFF. The chain recombines TRBV6-5 with TRBJ2-1; TRBD2 agrees at 9 bases. V lost 6 bases, J lost 3 bases, and 3 bases stayed unmatched. This CDR3 has 14 amino acids. Germline CDR1 and CDR2: MNHEY and SVGAGI.